These T cell receptor beta chains were read from a single sample in a study of CD8+ T cells in alopecia areata. The protocol was immunoSEQ multiplex PCR, while the TCRdb copy is restricted to in-frame clones and leaves out a portion. This sample has under 95,000 clones, with just over 70% found just once. The starting material was CD8+ T cells sorted from blood, obtained around week 46, from a patient treated with tofacitinib. The receptors come from a human donor with alopecia areata. CDR3s include the opening cysteine and the closing phenylalanine or tryptophan. D genes are given only for firm matches.

v_call	d_call	j_call	cdr3_aa
TRBV13	TRBD1	TRBJ2-4	CASSLGQGDIQYF
TRBV2	-	TRBJ2-2	CASSEGTVGPGELFF
TRBV4-3	-	TRBJ1-2	CASSQVRSSSNGYTF
TRBV6-1	TRBD1	TRBJ2-7	CASSEVRGQGVVDEQYF
TRBV29-1	-	TRBJ2-7	CSVEGSPGAPYEQYF
TRBV2	-	TRBJ1-2	CASRTDSLVYGYTF
TRBV6-1	-	TRBJ1-1	CATWGGNEAFF
TRBV7-2	TRBD1	TRBJ2-7	CASSLGGTAFSSSYEQYF
TRBV27	-	TRBJ2-2	CASSSRGGGELFF
TRBV5-4	TRBD2	TRBJ2-2	CASSHSGRNTGELFF
TRBV4-3	-	TRBJ2-7	CASSQDSASSYEQYF
TRBV5-6	-	TRBJ1-1	CASSLDDDLITEAFF
TRBV14	-	TRBJ1-1	CASSQAGEVDTEAFF
TRBV14	-	TRBJ2-5	CASSQEAGRKETQYF
TRBV4-1	-	TRBJ2-7	CASSQLSAAMGEQYF
TRBV5-6	-	TRBJ2-1	CASSLFLSSRSYNEQFF
TRBV4-3	-	TRBJ1-5	CASSQDPNQPQHF
TRBV25-1	-	TRBJ2-7	CASSDAYEQYF
TRBV19	TRBD1	TRBJ1-4	CATTMIEGQAEKLFF
TRBV7-2	-	TRBJ1-1	CASSLRGATEAFF
TRBV11-2	TRBD2	TRBJ2-1	CASSLKIAGDNEQFF
TRBV5-1	-	TRBJ2-3	CASSLEKGADTQYF
TRBV10-3	TRBD1	TRBJ1-6	CAISESAGQNVNSPLHF
TRBV4-3	TRBD2	TRBJ2-7	CASSQGLAGSYEQYF
TRBV5-1	-	TRBJ1-2	CASSLTQGQDYGYTF
TRBV11-2	-	TRBJ2-2	CASSLSAVGSGELFF
TRBV2	TRBD2	TRBJ2-1	CASSTTTSGGTYNEQFF
TRBV29-1	-	TRBJ1-1	CSVGGFEAFF
TRBV29-1	TRBD1	TRBJ1-1	CSAGTGDTEAFF
TRBV5-5	-	TRBJ2-7	CASSLASTYEQYF
TRBV5-6	TRBD1	TRBJ1-1	CASSSGGSTEAFF
TRBV5-4	-	TRBJ2-2	CASTFLDTGELFF
TRBV7-3	-	TRBJ2-3	CASSPTGGTDTQYF
TRBV13	-	TRBJ2-7	CASSIRGVDEQYF
TRBV29-1	TRBD2	TRBJ2-1	CSVAGGVYNEQFF
TRBV27	TRBD2	TRBJ2-3	CASSLWPSGGETQYF
TRBV2	TRBD1	TRBJ2-2	CASSEGTGKTGELFF
TRBV7-2	-	TRBJ2-1	CASSHYREAEQFF
TRBV7-9	-	TRBJ1-5	CASSLASGQPQHF
TRBV29-1	-	TRBJ2-1	CSVGSGEQFF
TRBV27	-	TRBJ2-7	CASSIDGENEQYF
TRBV13	-	TRBJ2-2	CASSFQGRAGELFF
TRBV23-1	TRBD1	TRBJ2-5	CASSQSPKTGPKETQYF
TRBV5-5	-	TRBJ1-2	CASSPDNYGYTF
TRBV11-2	-	TRBJ2-7	CASSFGPEQYF
TRBV4-3	TRBD1	TRBJ1-1	CASSQDRTGVVNTEAFF
TRBV29-1	-	TRBJ2-1	CSVVAQRYNEQFF
TRBV7-9	-	TRBJ2-7	CASTSSDEQYF
TRBV5-6	TRBD1	TRBJ1-1	CASTAVDRENTEAFF
TRBV30	TRBD1	TRBJ1-1	CAWSVRQGVAEAFF
TRBV13	-	TRBJ2-3	CASSPGEADTQYF
TRBV13	TRBD2	TRBJ2-3	CASSLEASGGTDTQYF
TRBV29-1	-	TRBJ2-2	CSVDEETGELFF
TRBV19	-	TRBJ1-1	CASTSGLQSTEAFF